The 31 T cell receptor beta chains below were found in one sample sequenced in a study of blood T cell repertoires in COVID-19. Measured with immunoSEQ multiplex PCR; TCRdb has only the in-frame clones, and not every one. The sample has a few hundred thousand clones, around four fifths seen once. Sample: peripheral blood. Receptor source: a man aged 25 to 40 who had recovered from COVID-19.

This chain uses TRBV11-2 with TRBJ1-5; possible D gene TRBD1, 5 bases. The V gene lost 5 bases and the J gene lost 5 bases, with 13 bases spanning the gap. The germline CDR1 and CDR2 sequences are SGHAT and FQNNGV. The CDR3 contains 14 residues. CDR3 residues: CASSVSGGDQPQHF. CDR3 DNA: TGTGCCAGCAGCGTTAGCGGGGGGGATCAGCCCCAGCATTTT.

This clone has just one count. The V gene is TRBV19, the J gene TRBJ2-1; 12 positions agree with TRBD2. Germline values: CDR1 LNHDA, CDR2 SQIVND (reference sequence). The CDR3 is 17 residues long. Trimming removed 11 bases from V and 0 bases from J; junction bases left unmatched: 11. CDR3 DNA sequence: TGTGCCGGACCGGGACTAGCGGGCCGGAGCTCCTACAATGAGCAGTTCTTC. Amino acid sequence: CAGPGLAGRSSYNEQFF.

This chain uses TRBV13 with TRBJ1-4, with D tentatively TRBD1 (6 bases). This CDR3 comprises 17 residues. Trimming removed 3 bases from V and 3 bases from J, with 17 bases in between. The V gene's germline CDR1 is PRHDT and CDR2 FYEKMQ (reference sequence). CDR3 in DNA: TGTGCCAGCAGCTTGCGGGGGGCGGGTGAGGCTAATGAAAAACTGTTTTTT. It yields the protein CASSLRGAGEANEKLFF.

The genes are TRBV7-9 and TRBJ1-1, with D possibly being TRBD1 (5 bases). In germline, CDR1 is SEHNR, CDR2 FQNEAQ (reference sequence). V was pared by 5 bases and J by 0 bases, with 10 bases between. The CDR3 spans 14 residues. The CDR3 nucleotides are TGTGCCAGCAGCGTGGGGGGAATGAACACTGAAGCTTTCTTT. This gives the protein CASSVGGMNTEAFF.

This chain joins TRBV9 and TRBJ1-6; unclear D gene. V dropped 4 bases and J dropped 5 bases, with 10 bases sitting between them. Looked up from germline, CDR1 is SGDLS and CDR2 is YYNGEE. The CDR3 runs to 14 residues. The CDR3 nucleotides read TGTGCCAGCAGCCCCGAGGTCGATAATTCACCCCTCCACTTT. Translation: CASSPEVDNSPLHF.

Turning to this clone: A junction end diverges from the germline sequence, so it may reflect a read error. The chain combines TRBV6-1 with TRBJ2-5; D remains ambiguous. This CDR3 contains 15 residues. From germline, CDR1 is MNHNS and CDR2 SASEGT. The CDR3 region has the DNA TGTGCCAGCAGTGAAACCCCAGGTAGACAAGTGACCCAGTACTTC. It specifies CASSETPGRQVTQYF.

The chain uses TRBV19 and TRBJ2-2, with 11 bases matching TRBD2. The trim removed 5 bases at V and 1 base at J, leaving 9 bases unmatched. The V gene's germline CDR1 is LNHDA and CDR2 SQIVND (reference sequence). The CDR3 has 18 residues. This chain's CDR3 is CASSVLVLAGGNTGELFF. Written as DNA, the CDR3 is TGTGCCAGTAGTGTTCTAGTCCTAGCGGGGGGGAACACCGGGGAGCTGTTTTTT.

This clone was seen once. V gene TRBV5-4 combines with J gene TRBJ2-5; TRBD2 agrees at 9 bases. Germline CDR1 and CDR2: SGHNT and YYREEE (reference sequence). The CDR3 loop spans 15 amino acids. The V and J ends lost 0 bases and 6 bases, in that order; junction bases with no gene match: 6. The CDR3 here is CASSLGRTSVKTQYF. CDR3 coding DNA: TGTGCCAGCAGCTTGGGGAGGACTAGCGTAAAGACCCAGTACTTC.

This clone was detected once. This chain links TRBV11-1 with TRBJ1-2; maybe TRBD1 (5 bases). From germline, CDR1 is SGHAT and CDR2 FQDESV (reference sequence). The V end was cut by 5 bases, the J end by 8 bases, with 12 bases between. CDR3 size: 12 residues. The CDR3 region is CASSQQGSGYTF. The CDR3 nucleotides read TGTGCCAGCAGCCAGCAGGGCTCGGGCTACACCTTC.

The chain links TRBV13 to TRBJ2-7, with 11 bases fitting TRBD2. Germline assignment: CDR1 PRHDT and CDR2 FYEKMQ (reference sequence). The CDR3 contains 14 residues. Germline trimming cut 5 bases from V and 3 bases from J; bases unmatched to any gene: 3. The CDR3 nucleotides are TGTGCCAGCAGCGCGGGGACTAGCGGCTACGAGCAGTACGTC. It yields the protein CASSAGTSGYEQYV.

A remark on this clone: At one boundary the junction diverges from the germline segment, which might be a read error. The chain links TRBV12-3 or TRBV12-4 to TRBJ2-3; 7 bases are a match to TRBD2. The length of the CDR3 is 12 residues. The CDR3 loop reads CASRNPGLKPHF. The CDR3 DNA is TGTGCCAGCAGGAATCCGGGACTAAAGCCCCATTTT.

The gene calls are TRBV5-4 and TRBJ2-6; D is ambiguous. Germline assignment: CDR1 SGHNT and CDR2 YYREEE (reference sequence). The CDR3 covers 14 residues. Trimming removed 0 bases at V and 4 bases at J, with 5 bases between. CDR3 amino acids: CASSLDLGANVLTF. The CDR3, as DNA: TGTGCCAGCAGCTTGGATCTGGGGGCCAACGTCCTGACTTTC.

This clone showed up just once. The chain has TRBV9 and TRBJ1-4; 10 nucleotides line up with TRBD1. The CDR3 contains 15 residues. CDR1 is SGDLS and CDR2 is YYNGEE in the germline V gene. V shed 3 bases and J 8 bases; nucleotides not matched to a gene: 7. This CDR3 reads CASSADRGREEKLFF. CDR3 bases: TGTGCCAGCAGCGCCGACAGGGGGCGGGAAGAAAAACTGTTTTTT. Drawing the rest from reference TRBV9 and TRBJ1-4, the complete variable domain is DSGVTQTPKHLITATGQRVTLRCSPRSGDLSVYWYQQSLDQGLQFLIQYYNGEERAKGNILERFSAQQFPDLHSELNLSSLELGDSALYFCASSADRGREEKLFFGSGTQLSVL.

The chain combines TRBV29-1 with TRBJ1-2, with D unclear. Germline CDR1 SQVTM, CDR2 ANQGSEA. The V end was cut by 3 bases, the J end by 8 bases, with 4 bases between. This CDR3 has 9 amino acids. CDR3 residues: CSVDGGYTF. As DNA, the CDR3 is TGCAGCGTTGACGGGGGCTACACCTTC.

The genes are TRBV4-1 and TRBJ2-5; D is uncertain. CDR1 MGHRA and CDR2 YSYEKL come from the germline V gene. V was pared by 1 base and J by 3 bases, with 12 bases between. The CDR3 has 15 amino acids. CDR3 loop: CASSQGAGREETQYF. The CDR3 DNA reads as TGCGCCAGCAGCCAAGGGGCAGGAAGAGAAGAGACCCAGTACTTC.

This rearrangement joins TRBV12-3 or TRBV12-4 to TRBJ2-1, with D uncertain. V was trimmed by 1 base and J by 4 bases, leaving 5 bases between them. The CDR3 covers 13 residues. CDR3 residues: CASSLGGYNEQFF. As DNA, the CDR3 is TGTGCCAGCAGTTTAGGAGGATACAATGAGCAGTTCTTC.

The V call is TRBV6-2 or TRBV6-3, the J call TRBJ1-1; D is unresolved. V shed 2 bases and J shed 2 bases, with 6 bases lying between them. Germline V gives CDR1 MNHEY, CDR2 SVGEGT. This CDR3 contains 13 residues. The chain's CDR3 is CASSYTRNTEAFF. In DNA, the CDR3 is TGTGCCAGCAGTTACACAAGAAACACTGAAGCTTTCTTT.

The rearrangement links TRBV3-1 (or the pseudogene TRBV3-2) to TRBJ2-7, with TRBD1 matching 10 bases. The CDR3 has 16 amino acids. The trim removed 4 bases at V and 4 bases at J, leaving 10 bases unmatched. The germline gives CDR1 LGHDT, CDR2 YNNKEL (reference sequence). CDR3 sequence (DNA): TGTGCCAGCAGCCGCCGACAGGGGGCGATGGGATACGAGCAGTACTTC. Its protein product is CASSRRQGAMGYEQYF.

The chain uses TRBV3-1 (or the pseudogene TRBV3-2) and TRBJ1-5, with D possibly matching TRBD1 (6 bases). V lost 0 bases and J 5 bases, leaving 14 bases between the germline ends. There are 16 residues in the CDR3. Germline V lookup: CDR1 LGHDT, CDR2 YNNKEL (reference sequence). The CDR3 bases are TGTGCCAGCAGCCAAGATGGGGGGAGGGGGGATCAGCCCCAGCATTTT. Translated, it gives CASSQDGGRGDQPQHF.

The rearrangement uses TRBV7-8 and TRBJ1-5, with D unclear. Germline CDR1 SGHVS, CDR2 FQNEAQ. V dropped 4 bases and J dropped 6 bases, with 16 bases sitting between them. The CDR3 contains 15 residues. The CDR3 sequence: CASSSMWAGGQPQHF. CDR3 sequence (DNA): TGTGCCAGCAGCTCTATGTGGGCTGGAGGTCAGCCCCAGCATTTT.

The CDR3 region has the DNA TGTGCCAGCAGCCAGGGACAGATCGGGGAAAAACTGTTTTTT. Translated, it gives CASSQGQIGEKLFF. The chain recombines TRBV5-4 with TRBJ1-4; 7 bases line up with TRBD1. CDR1 is SGHNT and CDR2 is YYREEE in the germline V gene (reference sequence). The CDR3 loop spans 14 amino acids. V gave up 4 bases and J gave up 8 bases; unmatched junction bases: 8.

The rearrangement joins TRBV6-2 or TRBV6-3 to TRBJ1-1; 7 bases line up with TRBD1. In germline, CDR1 is MNHEY, CDR2 SVGEGT. After removal of 2 bases from V and 3 bases from J, the junction contained 0 bases not matched to a gene. This CDR3 is 13 amino acids long. Here the CDR3 DNA reads TGTGCCAGCAGTTACCAGGGGGACACTGAAGCTTTCTTT. Translated: CASSYQGDTEAFF.

The gene calls are TRBV28 and TRBJ2-7; 8 bases are shared with TRBD1. This CDR3 spans 16 amino acids. The germline V gene encodes CDR1 MDHEN and CDR2 SYDVKM. V trimming: 3 bases; J trimming: 8 bases; junction bases outside the gene matches: 15. In DNA form, the CDR3 reads TGTGCCAGCAGTTTGGGCGGGACAGGATTAGGTCGTCAGCAGTACGTC. Its protein product is CASSLGGTGLGRQQYV.

Concerning this clone: Relative to the germline gene, one junction end is altered; a read error may explain this. This chain uses TRBV2 with TRBJ2-3; 9 bases are shared with TRBD2. Germline CDR1 reads SNHLY; CDR2 reads FYNNEI. The CDR3 totals 14 residues. The CDR3 nucleotides read TGTGCCAGCAGTGAGGATCAGCGGGGGGCCAGAAGGGCTTTT. It encodes CASSEDQRGARRAF.

The chain is built from TRBV15 and TRBJ2-1; no reliable D call. Germline assignment: CDR1 LNHNV and CDR2 YYDKDF (reference sequence). The CDR3 length is 15 residues. V lost 0 bases, J lost 4 bases, and 10 bases lay in between. The CDR3 nucleotides are TGTGCCACCAGCAGAGATCCCGCCAGTTACAATGAGCAGTTCTTC. Amino acids: CATSRDPASYNEQFF.

The V gene is TRBV2, the J gene TRBJ1-1; D is ambiguous. CDR3 length: 16 residues. In germline, CDR1 is SNHLY, CDR2 FYNNEI. Trimming shortened V by 4 bases and J by 0 bases, and 15 bases separated the two germline ends. CDR3 residues: CASSGTFTTVNTEAFF. CDR3 bases: TGTGCCAGCAGTGGGACTTTCACCACCGTGAACACTGAAGCTTTCTTT.

This chain connects TRBV5-6 to TRBJ1-2; possibly TRBD1 for D (5 bases). Trimming shortened V by 3 bases and J by 4 bases, and 22 bases separated the two germline ends. The CDR3 sequence is 17 residues long. In germline, CDR1 is SGHDT, CDR2 YYEEEE. The CDR3 loop reads CASSSEEGREGGYGYTF. The CDR3 DNA reads TGTGCCAGCAGCTCCGAAGAGGGCAGGGAGGGTGGCTATGGCTACACCTTC. Variable domain in full (rest from reference TRBV5-6 and TRBJ1-2): DAGVTQSPTHLIKTRGQQVTLRCSPKSGHDTVSWYQQALGQGPQFIFQYYEEEERQRGNFPDRFSGHQFPNYSSELNVNALLLGDSALYLCASSSEEGREGGYGYTFGSGTRLTVV.

J is TRBJ2-3 and V is TRBV6-5, with 12 bases that match TRBD2. The V gene end was trimmed by 6 bases and the J gene end by 5 bases; junction bases not matched to a gene: 6. Germline loops: CDR1 MNHEY, CDR2 SVGAGI. The CDR3 spans 15 residues. The CDR3 spells CASRTSGGMGDTQYF. CDR3 bases: TGTGCCAGCAGGACTAGCGGGGGAATGGGAGATACGCAGTATTTT.

The chain carries TRBV13 and TRBJ1-1; D is ambiguous. Per the germline V gene, CDR1 is PRHDT and CDR2 is FYEKMQ (reference sequence). The germline V and J ends were trimmed by 0 bases and 4 bases, with 9 bases remaining between them. The CDR3 runs to 14 residues. CDR3 sequence reads: CASSLGQGSTEAFF. CDR3 nucleotides: TGTGCCAGCAGCTTAGGGCAAGGGAGCACTGAAGCTTTCTTT.

V and J are TRBV10-3 and TRBJ2-1, with D perhaps TRBD1 (5 bases). The V gene lost 6 bases and the J gene lost 1 base, with 13 bases spanning the gap. The CDR3 consists of 15 residues. Germline V gene sequence: CDR1 ENHRY, CDR2 SYGVKD. CDR3 in DNA: TGTGCCATCAGCCCGAGTCCAGGGTCCTACAATGAGCAGTTCTTC. Translation: CAISPSPGSYNEQFF.

The chain employs TRBV18 and TRBJ1-1, with D hard to call. Germline assignment: CDR1 KGHSH and CDR2 LQKENI. The V end was cut by 3 bases, the J end by 1 base, with 9 bases between. The CDR3 spans 14 residues. CDR3 amino acids: CASSPILRNTEAFF. The CDR3 nucleotides read TGTGCCAGCTCACCGATACTGAGGAACACTGAAGCTTTCTTT.